The 15 T cell receptor beta chains below come from one sample, sequenced in a study of post-analysis software for immune sequencing data. Study-level findings and limits: About five TRBV segments appeared more often in patients than in controls, and TRBV5-6, TRBV5-1 and TRBV20-1 were among these.

The antigens for these receptors are not known. Sequencing libraries made from TCR beta cDNA carried unique molecular identifiers. Each CDR3 protein is one row after TCRdb ran MiXCR on the PCR reads. The sample holds approximately 360,000 distinct CDR3 sequences, roughly 38% seen once. Sequenced input: blood. The receptor source for this set is a girl under 18 with multiple sclerosis.

This clonotype was counted only a few times. This rearrangement joins TRBV29-1 to TRBJ1-1, with D maybe TRBD1 (5 bases). Germline V gene data show CDR1 as SQVTM and CDR2 as ANQGSEA. The CDR3 consists of 11 residues. Trimming took 4 bases from V and 7 from J, leaving 10 bases between them. CDR3 sequence (DNA): TGCAGCGTTGTTAAGGGGTATGAAGCTTTCTTT. Translating it yields CSVVKGYEAFF.

The chain carries TRBV7-3 and TRBJ2-5; 11 bases agree with TRBD1. Matching the DNA end better, TRBJ2-7 makes the J call doubtful. The CDR3 is 15 residues long. Germline V CDR1 and CDR2: SGHTA, FQGTGA. The CDR3 loop reads CASSPTDRGPDEQYF. The CDR3, as DNA: TGTGCCAGCAGTCCCACGGACAGGGGGCCCGACGAGCAGTACTTC.

The chain combines TRBV4-2 with TRBJ1-2, with a tentative D call TRBD1 (6 bases). Germline V gives CDR1 LGHNA, CDR2 YNFKEQ. V lost 7 bases to trimming and J lost 4 bases, with 16 bases between them. This CDR3 is 14 amino acids long. The CDR3 nucleotides read TGTGCCAGCAAGCCGGCAGGGGCAATCTATGGCTACACCTTC. It codes for CASKPAGAIYGYTF.

This clonotype was counted between two and nine times. V gene TRBV5-6 combines with J gene TRBJ2-1; D possibly corresponds to TRBD2 (6 bases). Germline values: CDR1 SGHDT, CDR2 YYEEEE. The CDR3 covers 15 residues. V was shortened by 0 bases and J by 8 bases, with 15 bases between the two germline ends. The CDR3: CASSLAGYGEDEQFF. The DNA for the CDR3 is TGTGCCAGCAGCTTGGCAGGGTATGGGGAGGATGAGCAGTTCTTC.

The table lists this clonotype with a few counts. The J gene is TRBJ2-5, the V gene TRBV6-5; D is possibly TRBD2 (5 bases). The V gene's germline CDR1 is MNHEY and CDR2 SVGAGI. The length of the CDR3 is 14 residues. V lost 3 bases and J 4 bases, leaving 12 bases between the germline ends. The CDR3 sequence: CASSYEGSRETQYF. In nucleotides, the CDR3 is TGTGCCAGCAGTTATGAGGGCAGCCGAGAGACCCAGTACTTC.

In this sample, this clonotype turned up a few times. The chain couples TRBV7-2 to TRBJ2-7, with 10 bases matching TRBD1. From germline, CDR1 is SGHTA and CDR2 FQGNSA. J gave up 0 bases and V 5 bases, and 4 bases lay outside the gene matches. There are 15 residues in the CDR3. As DNA, the CDR3 is TGTGCCAGCAGCACCAGGACAGGGGGCTCCTACGAGCAGTACTTC. Translation: CASSTRTGGSYEQYF.

This clonotype was seen more than once but under ten times. The rearrangement links TRBV6-2 or TRBV6-3 to TRBJ2-5, with D maybe TRBD2 (6 bases). The CDR3 has 14 residues. Germline CDR1 is MNHEY and CDR2 is SVGEGT. Trimming shortened V by 4 bases and J by 1 base, and 10 bases separated the two germline ends. The CDR3 spells CASSSIAVQETQYF. CDR3 bases: TGTGCCAGCAGTTCGATAGCGGTCCAAGAGACCCAGTACTTC.

This clonotype showed up just a few times. A read error may produce the germline difference seen at one junction end. This chain uses TRBV7-7 with TRBJ2-5; D gene unclear. Germline V gene data show CDR1 as SSHAT and CDR2 as FNYEAQ (reference sequence). The CDR3 totals 14 residues. The CDR3 sequence is CASSLVGLKETQYF. The DNA for the CDR3 is TGTGCTAGCAGCTTAGTGGGCTTGAAAGAGACCCAGTACTTC.

This clonotype came up a few times. This chain uses TRBV24-1 with TRBJ1-2, with D perhaps TRBD1 (5 bases). V lost 7 bases and J 6 bases, leaving 11 bases between the germline ends. This CDR3 spans 12 amino acids. CDR1 KGHDR and CDR2 SFDVKD come from the germline V gene. CDR3 sequence (DNA): TGTGCCACCAGCGCCACAGGAGATGGCTACACCTTC. Its translation is CATSATGDGYTF.

This clonotype was detected only once. A much larger clone is a single base away; this may be a read error. J is TRBJ2-7 and V is TRBV29-1; TRBD1 agrees at 10 bases. Germline V CDR1 and CDR2: SQVTM, ANQGSEA. Trimming cost V 4 bases and J 7 bases; bases outside gene matches: 10. The CDR3 totals 14 residues. The CDR3: CSVVGQGRLNEQYF. CDR3 bases: TGCAGCGTTGTGGGACAGGGGCGGCTCAATGAGCAGTACTTC.

A few counts support this clonotype. This chain links TRBV4-2 with TRBJ2-5; the D gene is possibly TRBD2 (7 bases). The germline CDR1 and CDR2 sequences are LGHNA and YNFKEQ. This CDR3 spans 17 amino acids. The V end was cut by 0 bases, the J end by 4 bases, with 18 bases between. CDR3 in amino acids: CASSQDLSGGGAETQYF. Here the CDR3 DNA reads TGTGCCAGCAGCCAAGATTTATCGGGGGGCGGAGCAGAGACCCAGTACTTC.

CDR3 bases: TGTGCCAGCAGTGGATTCAGGGATGATCAGCCCCAGCATTTT. This codes for CASSGFRDDQPQHF. V gene TRBV6-1 combines with J gene TRBJ1-5; D is possibly TRBD1 (5 bases). Germline-derived CDR1 and CDR2 are MNHNS and SASEGT. This CDR3 is built from 14 residues. V lost 4 bases and J 5 bases, leaving 12 bases between the germline ends.

The rearrangement links TRBV12-3 or TRBV12-4 to TRBJ2-2; D might be TRBD1 or TRBD2, each matching 6 bases. This CDR3 region has 15 residues. V lost 11 bases, J lost 0 bases, and 16 bases lay in between. The CDR3 is CAGGGGTTNTGELFF. CDR3 in DNA: TGTGCCGGCGGAGGGGGGACAACGAACACCGGGGAGCTGTTTTTT.

The J gene is TRBJ2-7, the V gene TRBV20-1; D might be TRBD1 (5 bases). Trimming removed 3 bases at V and 0 bases at J, with 21 bases between. CDR1 and CDR2 (germline): DFQATT, SNEGSKA (reference sequence). The CDR3 extends over 17 amino acids. The CDR3 reads CSARWHSLAGRSYEQYF. The CDR3 coding sequence is TGCAGTGCTAGGTGGCACTCTCTGGCAGGGCGCTCCTACGAGCAGTACTTC.

J is TRBJ2-7 and V is TRBV10-3; tentative D call: TRBD1 (6 bases). V lost 5 bases and J 2 bases, leaving 13 bases between the germline ends. CDR1 is ENHRY, CDR2 SYGVKD, per germline. The CDR3 is 14 residues long. The CDR3 sequence: CAISPGQIAYEQYF. Here the CDR3 DNA reads TGTGCCATCAGTCCCGGACAGATAGCCTACGAGCAGTACTTC.